This T cell receptor (beta chain) was identified during a study of T-cell reconstitution after alpha-beta-depleted transplantation in children. TCRbeta library construction was performed incorporating unique molecular identifiers. Each CDR3 protein gets one entry after TCRdb re-called the PCR reads with MiXCR. The table shows 500,000 to 600,000 distinct CDR3 sequences, with about 31% occurring only once. This TCR was sampled from a human donor who donated a stem cell graft to a child with aplastic anemia. Sequenced here: PBMCs from the stem cell graft donor, sampled from the stem cell graft.

CDR3 nucleotides: TGTGCCAGCAGCCAAGAAGGCCGAATCGAGCAGTACTTC. This sequence encodes CASSQEGRIEQYF. The chain is built from TRBV3-1 and TRBJ2-7; unclear D gene. CDR1 LGHDT and CDR2 YNNKEL come from the germline V gene (reference sequence). V was trimmed by 0 bases and J by 6 bases, leaving 9 bases between them. The CDR3 runs 13 residues.